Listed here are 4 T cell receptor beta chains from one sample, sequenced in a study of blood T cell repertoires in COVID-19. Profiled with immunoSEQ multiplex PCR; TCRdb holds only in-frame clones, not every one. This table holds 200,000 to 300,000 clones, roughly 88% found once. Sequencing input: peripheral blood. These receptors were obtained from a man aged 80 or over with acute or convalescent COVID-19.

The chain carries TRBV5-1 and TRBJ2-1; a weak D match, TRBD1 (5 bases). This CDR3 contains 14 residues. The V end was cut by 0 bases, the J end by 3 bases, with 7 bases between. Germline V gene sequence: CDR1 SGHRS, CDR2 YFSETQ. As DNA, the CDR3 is TGCGCCAGCAGCTTGGCCGACAGCTACAATGAGCAGTTCTTC. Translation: CASSLADSYNEQFF.

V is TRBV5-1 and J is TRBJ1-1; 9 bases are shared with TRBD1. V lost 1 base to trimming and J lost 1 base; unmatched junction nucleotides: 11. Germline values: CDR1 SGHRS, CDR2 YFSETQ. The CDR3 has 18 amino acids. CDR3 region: CASSLPPGQGIANTEAFF. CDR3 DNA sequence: TGCGCCAGCAGCTTGCCCCCGGGACAGGGAATAGCGAACACTGAAGCTTTCTTT.

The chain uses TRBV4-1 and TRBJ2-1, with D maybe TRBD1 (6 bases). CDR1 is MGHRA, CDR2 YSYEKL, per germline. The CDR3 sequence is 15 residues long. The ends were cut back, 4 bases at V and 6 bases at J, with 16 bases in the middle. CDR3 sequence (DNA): TGCGCCAGCAGCCCCATCGGGACACTCTTCAATGAGCAGTTCTTC. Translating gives CASSPIGTLFNEQFF.

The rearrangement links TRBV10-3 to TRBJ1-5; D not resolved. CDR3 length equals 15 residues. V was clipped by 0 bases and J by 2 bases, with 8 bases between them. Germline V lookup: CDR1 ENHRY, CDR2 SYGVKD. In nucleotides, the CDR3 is TGTGCCATCAGTGAGTCCGAGAGAGGCAATCAGCCCCAGCATTTT. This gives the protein CAISESERGNQPQHF.